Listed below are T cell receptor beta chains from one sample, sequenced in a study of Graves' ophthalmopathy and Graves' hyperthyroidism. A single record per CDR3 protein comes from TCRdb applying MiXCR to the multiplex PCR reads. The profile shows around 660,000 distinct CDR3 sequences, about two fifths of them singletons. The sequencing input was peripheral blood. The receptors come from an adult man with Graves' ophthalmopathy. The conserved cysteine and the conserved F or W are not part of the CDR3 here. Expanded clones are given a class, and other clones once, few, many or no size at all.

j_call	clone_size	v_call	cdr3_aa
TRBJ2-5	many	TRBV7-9	ASSSGRLGETQY
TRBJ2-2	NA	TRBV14	ASSQFENTGELF
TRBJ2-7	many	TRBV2	ASGGADEQY
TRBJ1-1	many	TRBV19	ASRLGVEAF
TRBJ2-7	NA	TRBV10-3	AIRTGTAQQY
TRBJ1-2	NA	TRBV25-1	ASSDDRTGGDYGYT
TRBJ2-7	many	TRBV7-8	ASSFHNEQY
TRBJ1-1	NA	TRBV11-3	ASSPPPGDTEAF
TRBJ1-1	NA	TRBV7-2	ASSQGLGGPTEAF
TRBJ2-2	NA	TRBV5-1	ASSLDGGTPGELF
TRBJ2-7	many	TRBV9	ASSAQGGSYEQY
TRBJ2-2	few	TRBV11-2	ASSLVHRATGELF
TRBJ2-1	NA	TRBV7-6	ASSLAGQVEQF
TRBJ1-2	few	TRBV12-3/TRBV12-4	ASSLGAGGLGYT
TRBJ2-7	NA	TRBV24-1	ARTDASYEQY
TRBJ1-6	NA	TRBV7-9	ASSFRTFGATNSPLH
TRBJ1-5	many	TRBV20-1	SASRQTQPQH